This T cell receptor (beta chain) was profiled in a study of graft-versus-host responses after intestinal transplantation. Study as a whole: Once they had received anti-thymocyte globulin induction, all recipients took tacrolimus and steroids for approximately 3 years.

Per the germline V gene, CDR1 is MNHNS and CDR2 is SASEGT. The V end lost 1 base, the J end lost 8 bases, and 20 bases lay between the germline ends. The length of the CDR3 is 16 residues. Profiling relied on immunoSEQ multiplex PCR, and the TCRdb table lists in-frame clones only, not all of them. The sample records about 82,000 clones, 75% to 95% being singletons. Comments on this clone: Its specificity is unknown.

This clonotype originated in a human donor who was the organ donor for an intestinal transplant. The specimen was unstimulated CD4+ T cells sorted from spleen or lymph node cells, collected before transplant. The rearrangement links TRBV6-1 to TRBJ1-2; D possibly corresponds to TRBD1 (6 bases). The CDR3 coding sequence is TGTGCCAGCAGTGAAGAGTTCGTCGGCAGGGGATACGGCTACACCTTC. Residues: CASSEEFVGRGYGYTF.